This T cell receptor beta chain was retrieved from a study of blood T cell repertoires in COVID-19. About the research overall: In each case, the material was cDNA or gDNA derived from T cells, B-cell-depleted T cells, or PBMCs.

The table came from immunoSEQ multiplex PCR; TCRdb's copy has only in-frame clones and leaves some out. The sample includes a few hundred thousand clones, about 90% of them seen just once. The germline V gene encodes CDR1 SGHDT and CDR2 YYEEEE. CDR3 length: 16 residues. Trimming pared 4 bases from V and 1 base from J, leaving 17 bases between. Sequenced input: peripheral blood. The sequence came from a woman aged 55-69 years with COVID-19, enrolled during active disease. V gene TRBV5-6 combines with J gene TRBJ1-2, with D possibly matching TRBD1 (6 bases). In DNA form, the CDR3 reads TGTGCCAGCAGCCTGGACAGCACACCTATTAACTATGGCTACACCTTC. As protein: CASSLDSTPINYGYTF. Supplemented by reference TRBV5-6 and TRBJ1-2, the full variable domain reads DAGVTQSPTHLIKTRGQQVTLRCSPKSGHDTVSWYQQALGQGPQFIFQYYEEEERQRGNFPDRFSGHQFPNYSSELNVNALLLGDSALYLCASSLDSTPINYGYTFGSGTRLTVV.